Following are 31 T cell receptor beta chains from one sample sequenced in a study of blood T cell repertoires in COVID-19 (TCRdb year 2020). Libraries came from the immunoSEQ multiplex PCR assay. Drawn from immuneACCESS, this table holds only the in-frame rearrangements with V and J called that TCRdb kept. Clones are partly lost; checked studies trace under half to an unresolved V gene and leave the rest unexplained. Here the sample has about 250,000 clones; 80% to 90% occur a single time. The ten largest clonotypes hold approximately 4% of the sample. Sequenced sample: PBMCs or T cells enriched from blood (not recorded which). Receptor source: a woman aged 25 to 45 who had recovered from COVID-19.

The chain uses TRBV24-1 and TRBJ2-3, with D perhaps TRBD2 (5 bases). Germline values: CDR1 KGHDR, CDR2 SFDVKD. V shed 3 bases and J shed 1 base, with 7 bases lying between them. The length of the CDR3 is 14 residues. The DNA for the CDR3 is TGTGCCACCAGTGATCCAGCGGGCACAGATACGCAGTATTTT. Amino acid sequence: CATSDPAGTDTQYF.

In its sample, this clone was seen once. V and J are TRBV10-1 and TRBJ2-7, with D perhaps matching TRBD1 (6 bases). V shed 10 bases and J shed 2 bases, with 15 bases lying between them. The CDR3 is 13 amino acids. Germline CDR1 is WNHNN and CDR2 is SYGVQD (reference sequence). The DNA for the CDR3 is TGCGCCAACAATTGCCAGGGGACCTACGAGCAGTACTTC. Amino acids: CANNCQGTYEQYF.

This clone appeared once. The chain combines TRBV5-1 with TRBJ1-6; no definite D call. CDR1 is SGHRS and CDR2 is YFSETQ in the germline V gene. V was cut by 5 bases and J by 10 bases, with 16 bases left in between. The CDR3 totals 14 residues. CDR3 sequence reads: CASSQGRGGSPLHF. The DNA for the CDR3 is TGCGCCAGCAGTCAAGGACGGGGAGGATCACCCCTCCACTTT.

The V and J genes are TRBV3-1 (or the pseudogene TRBV3-2) and TRBJ2-3; weak D call: TRBD2 (5 bases). Germline V gives CDR1 LGHDT, CDR2 YNNKEL (reference sequence). The length of the CDR3 is 14 residues. Trimming removed 7 bases at V and 4 bases at J, with 15 bases between. CDR3 in amino acids: CASTPLAGADTQYF. CDR3 nucleotides: TGTGCCAGCACCCCCCTCGCGGGCGCAGATACGCAGTATTTT.

The chain joins TRBV30 to TRBJ2-2; a weak D match, TRBD1 (5 bases). Germline CDR1 and CDR2: GTSNPN and SVGIG (reference sequence). The CDR3 totals 15 residues. V was pared by 4 bases and J by 6 bases, with 18 bases between. CDR3 in amino acids: CAWTPGLVTAGELFF. In DNA, the CDR3 is TGTGCCTGGACTCCAGGGCTAGTTACGGCCGGGGAGCTGTTTTTT.

The V gene is TRBV7-8, the J gene TRBJ1-5; no definite D call. The CDR3 spans 16 residues. Germline V gives CDR1 SGHVS, CDR2 FQNEAQ. V gave up 0 bases and J gave up 0 bases, with 9 bases separating them. The CDR3 DNA is TGTGCCAGCAGCTTAGCCTCGTACAGTAGCAATCAGCCCCAGCATTTT. The encoded protein is CASSLASYSSNQPQHF.

The chain is built from TRBV11-2 and TRBJ1-1; D is unclear. The CDR3 spans 13 residues. V was clipped by 2 bases and J by 1 base, with 5 bases between them. Germline V CDR1 and CDR2: SGHAT, FQNNGV. CDR3 sequence reads: CASSLQENTEAFF. CDR3 nucleotides: TGTGCCAGCAGCTTACAGGAGAACACTGAAGCTTTCTTT.

The rearrangement uses TRBV7-9 and TRBJ2-6; TRBD1 agrees at 9 bases. The CDR3 loop spans 17 amino acids. The junction had 1 base not matched to a gene; V was cut back by 1 base and J by 0 bases. Germline V gene data show CDR1 as SEHNR and CDR2 as FQNEAQ (reference sequence). The CDR3 is CASSLGDRASGANVLTF. CDR3 DNA: TGTGCCAGCAGCTTAGGGGACAGGGCCTCTGGGGCCAACGTCCTGACTTTC. Using reference TRBV7-9 and TRBJ2-6 for the parts outside the CDR3, the full variable domain is DTGVSQNPRHKITKRGQNVTFRCDPISEHNRLYWYRQTLGQGPEFLTYFQNEAQLEKSRLLSDRFSAERPKGSFSTLEIQRTEQGDSAMYLCASSLGDRASGANVLTFGAGSRLTVL.

This sequence joins TRBV9 and TRBJ2-3, with 8 nucleotides matching TRBD2. Germline V gives CDR1 SGDLS, CDR2 YYNGEE. Trimming cost V 2 bases and J 1 base; bases outside gene matches: 3. CDR3 size: 15 residues. The CDR3 DNA reads as TGTGCCAGCAGCGTGGCGGGAGGAGGCACAGATACGCAGTATTTT. This encodes CASSVAGGGTDTQYF.

This chain connects TRBV2 to TRBJ2-1; 9 nucleotides line up with TRBD1. Germline lookup yields CDR1 SNHLY and CDR2 FYNNEI. CDR3 length: 13 amino acids. V dropped 8 bases and J dropped 4; count of bases not matched to a gene: 3. This CDR3 is CASGGTGYNEQFF. The CDR3 DNA is TGTGCCAGCGGCGGGACAGGGTACAATGAGCAGTTCTTC.

The V call is TRBV6-5, the J call TRBJ1-1, with D tentatively TRBD1 (5 bases). Between the trimmed V and J ends, which lost 4 bases and 5 bases, there was a span of 14 bases. Germline CDR1 reads MNHEY; CDR2 reads SVGAGI. The CDR3 is 14 amino acids. For the CDR3, the DNA is TGTGCCAGCAGTTGGATAAGGGGTCGAACTGAAGCTTTCTTT. This codes for CASSWIRGRTEAFF.

The V gene is TRBV5-5, the J gene TRBJ1-5; D unclear. With 2 bases removed from V and 2 bases from J, the gap between germline ends came to 11 bases. Germline loops: CDR1 SGHKS, CDR2 YYEKEE (reference sequence). CDR3 size: 15 residues. The CDR3, as DNA: TGTGCCAGCAGCTTCTTTGGTTCGGGCAATCAGCCCCAGCATTTT. Translated, it gives CASSFFGSGNQPQHF.

The rearrangement links TRBV15 to TRBJ1-2; no reliable D call. The CDR3 contains 13 residues. Trimming cost V 5 bases and J 6 bases, with 13 bases left between them. Germline assignment: CDR1 LNHNV and CDR2 YYDKDF (reference sequence). This chain's CDR3 is CATSAPGRDGYTF. CDR3 nucleotide sequence: TGTGCCACCAGCGCACCTGGGAGGGATGGCTACACCTTC. Filled out from reference TRBV15 and TRBJ1-2, the complete variable domain reads DAMVIQNPRYQVTQFGKPVTLSCSQTLNHNVMYWYQQKSSQAPKLLFHYYDKDFNNEADTPDNFQSRRPNTSFCFLDIRSPGLGDTAMYLCATSAPGRDGYTFGSGTRLTVV.

The rearrangement links TRBV30 to TRBJ2-1, with TRBD1 as a possible D gene (5 bases). The V end was cut by 5 bases, the J end by 0 bases, with 8 bases between. Germline CDR1 reads GTSNPN; CDR2 reads SVGIG (reference sequence). The CDR3 is 13 amino acids. The CDR3 region has the DNA TGTGCCTGGGACAGTATCTCCTACAATGAGCAGTTCTTC. Its translation is CAWDSISYNEQFF.

This chain uses TRBV7-9 with TRBJ1-1; TRBD1 matches 9 bases. The CDR3 loop spans 15 amino acids. Germline values: CDR1 SEHNR, CDR2 FQNEAQ (reference sequence). V shed 2 bases and J 6 bases; nucleotides not matched to a gene: 7. The CDR3 region has the DNA TGTGCCAGCAGCTTATCTAACAGGGGGCAGGCTGAAGCTTTCTTT. This gives the protein CASSLSNRGQAEAFF.

The V gene is TRBV6-5, the J gene TRBJ2-7; D not certain. The germline CDR1 and CDR2 sequences are MNHEY and SVGAGI. Between the trimmed V and J ends, which lost 5 bases and 2 bases, there was a span of 10 bases. This CDR3 contains 13 residues. The CDR3 reads CASSPPAAYEQYF. The CDR3 DNA is TGTGCCAGCAGTCCACCCGCGGCCTACGAGCAGTACTTC.

This chain links TRBV5-1 with TRBJ1-3; D is perhaps TRBD1 (5 bases). V dropped 1 base and J dropped 1 base, with 9 bases sitting between them. The germline V gene has CDR1 SGHRS and CDR2 YFSETQ. The CDR3 contains 15 residues. The CDR3 region is CASSLLGDSGNTIYF. The CDR3 DNA is TGCGCCAGCAGCTTGTTAGGGGATTCTGGAAACACCATATATTTT.

As DNA, the CDR3 is TGTGCCAGCAGCCCGAGGGACTACGGGGCTAATTCACCCCTCCACTTT. This encodes CASSPRDYGANSPLHF. This rearrangement joins TRBV7-8 to TRBJ1-6; D possibly corresponds to TRBD1 (5 bases). The germline CDR1 and CDR2 sequences are SGHVS and FQNEAQ. The ends were cut back, 5 bases at V and 6 bases at J, with 17 bases in the middle. The CDR3 sequence is 16 residues long.

The rearrangement links TRBV5-4 to TRBJ1-1, with a weak D call TRBD1 (5 bases). This CDR3 has 13 amino acids. Germline V lookup: CDR1 SGHNT, CDR2 YYREEE (reference sequence). V gave up 2 bases and J gave up 4 bases, with 9 bases separating them. The CDR3 bases are TGTGCCAGCAGCTTCTCCCAGGGCACTGAAGCTTTCTTT. Translated, it gives CASSFSQGTEAFF.

This chain uses TRBV5-1 with TRBJ1-2; D perhaps matches TRBD1 (5 bases). The CDR3 spans 15 residues. Germline CDR1 and CDR2: SGHRS and YFSETQ. Trimming pared 0 bases from V and 2 bases from J, leaving 11 bases between. Here the CDR3 DNA reads TGCGCCAGCAGCTTGGGGACAACCCTAAACTATGGCTACACCTTC. It encodes CASSLGTTLNYGYTF. Using reference TRBV5-1 and TRBJ1-2 for the parts outside the CDR3, the full variable domain is KAGVTQTPRYLIKTRGQQVTLSCSPISGHRSVSWYQQTPGQGLQFLFEYFSETQRNKGNFPGRFSGRQFSNSRSEMNVSTLELGDSALYLCASSLGTTLNYGYTFGSGTRLTVV.

This chain joins TRBV21-1 and TRBJ2-7; no check of the table's D call, TRBD2, against the DNA was made. TRBV21-1 is a recognized pseudogene. This CDR3 has 15 residues. CDR3 sequence reads: CASSKVAQSSYEQYF. CDR3 in DNA: TGTGCCAGCAGCAAAGTAGCCCAGAGCTCCTACGAGCAGTACTTC.

This clone appeared a single time. The chain recombines TRBV6-6 with TRBJ1-6; 7 positions agree with TRBD1. Germline CDR1 reads MNHNY; CDR2 reads SVGAGI (reference sequence). The ends lost 6 bases at V and 9 bases at J; junction bases unmatched: 20. The CDR3 totals 18 residues. CDR3 nucleotide sequence: TGTGCCAGCAGCCGAGGGGGCAGGGGCGCCCGGGTAGCTTCACCCCTCCACTTT. Amino acid sequence: CASSRGGRGARVASPLHF.

V gene TRBV3-1 (or the pseudogene TRBV3-2) combines with J gene TRBJ1-1; 7 bases line up with TRBD1. Unmatched junction bases numbered 7, after V lost 5 bases and J lost 1 base. Germline V lookup: CDR1 LGHDT, CDR2 YNNKEL (reference sequence). The CDR3 is 15 amino acids. The CDR3 reads CASSEQGKGNTEAFF. In DNA form, the CDR3 reads TGTGCCAGCAGCGAACAGGGGAAGGGGAACACTGAAGCTTTCTTT.

This clone was seen ten or more times. V is TRBV25-1 and J is TRBJ2-7; tentative D call: TRBD2 (6 bases). From germline, CDR1 is MGHDK and CDR2 SYGVNS. V shed 10 bases and J shed 4 bases, with 20 bases lying between them. The CDR3 has 14 amino acids. The CDR3 sequence: CATARDSGHYEQYF. The CDR3 region has the DNA TGTGCCACCGCCCGGGATAGCGGACATTACGAGCAGTACTTC.

J is TRBJ1-4 and V is TRBV27; 7 nucleotides align to TRBD1. This CDR3 is built from 14 residues. Trimming took 5 bases from V and 9 from J; bases not matched to a gene: 9. The germline V gene encodes CDR1 MNHEY and CDR2 SMNVEV (reference sequence). CDR3 bases: TGTGCCAGCAGTCCCCCGCGACAGGGCCAAAAACTGTTTTTT. Translated: CASSPPRQGQKLFF.

Only one count was recorded for this clone. The V call is TRBV7-8, the J call TRBJ2-3, with D unclear. The CDR3 has 15 amino acids. Trimming removed 5 bases from V and 2 bases from J, with 14 bases in between. Germline V gene sequence: CDR1 SGHVS, CDR2 FQNEAQ. CDR3 in DNA: TGTGCCAGCAGCAGACTCACTACATACACAGATACGCAGTATTTT. Protein product: CASSRLTTYTDTQYF.

This sequence joins TRBV11-2 and TRBJ2-7, with a tentative D call TRBD1 (5 bases). The germline V gene encodes CDR1 SGHAT and CDR2 FQNNGV. The CDR3 has 16 amino acids. V was cut by 3 bases and J by 3 bases, with 18 bases left in between. The CDR3 region has the DNA TGTGCCAGCAGCTTGGGCTCTAGACAGACGTTCTACGAGCAGTACTTC. It encodes CASSLGSRQTFYEQYF. Full variable domain (rest looked up from reference TRBV11-2 and TRBJ2-7): EAGVAQSPRYKIIEKRQSVAFWCNPISGHATLYWYQQILGQGPKLLIQFQNNGVVDDSQLPKDRFSAERLKGVDSTLKIQPAKLEDSAVYLCASSLGSRQTFYEQYFGPGTRLTVT.

The J gene is TRBJ2-7, the V gene TRBV6-4; the match to TRBD1 covers 7 bases. This CDR3 comprises 16 residues. V lost 3 bases, J lost 7 bases, and 15 bases stayed unmatched. Germline V gene lookup returns CDR1 MRHNA and CDR2 SNTAGT. CDR3 in amino acids: CASSDNPGQWTWEQYF. The CDR3 coding sequence is TGTGCCAGCAGTGATAACCCGGGACAGTGGACCTGGGAGCAGTACTTC.

The V and J genes are TRBV7-3 and TRBJ2-2; 8 bases map to TRBD2. The CDR3 consists of 16 residues. The V and J ends lost 1 base and 6 bases, in that order; junction bases with no gene match: 7. Per the germline V gene, CDR1 is SGHTA and CDR2 is FQGTGA. CDR3 sequence reads: CASSLISGRGPGELFF. The CDR3 DNA is TGTGCCAGCAGCTTAATAAGCGGGAGAGGCCCCGGGGAGCTGTTTTTT.

The rearrangement joins TRBV24-1 to TRBJ2-1; 11 bases align to TRBD2. The CDR3 covers 17 residues. Germline V gene sequence: CDR1 KGHDR, CDR2 SFDVKD. V lost 5 bases to trimming and J lost 0 bases; unmatched junction nucleotides: 5. This CDR3 is CATSGLAGGFSYNEQFF. CDR3 DNA: TGTGCCACCAGTGGGCTAGCGGGAGGTTTCTCCTACAATGAGCAGTTCTTC.

The chain is built from TRBV7-8 and TRBJ1-5; weak D call: TRBD1 (5 bases). Germline CDR1 is SGHVS and CDR2 is FQNEAQ. This CDR3 comprises 13 residues. Trimming stripped 5 bases from V and 10 bases from J, with 15 bases between. The CDR3: CASSPRGMGPQHF. The DNA of the CDR3 is TGTGCCAGCAGCCCACGGGGGATGGGTCCCCAGCATTTT. Supplemented by reference TRBV7-8 and TRBJ1-5, the full variable domain reads GAGVSQSPRYKVAKRGQDVALRCDPISGHVSLFWYQQALGQGPEFLTYFQNEAQLDKSGLPSDRFFAERPEGSVSTLKIQRTQQEDSAVYLCASSPRGMGPQHFGDGTRLSIL.